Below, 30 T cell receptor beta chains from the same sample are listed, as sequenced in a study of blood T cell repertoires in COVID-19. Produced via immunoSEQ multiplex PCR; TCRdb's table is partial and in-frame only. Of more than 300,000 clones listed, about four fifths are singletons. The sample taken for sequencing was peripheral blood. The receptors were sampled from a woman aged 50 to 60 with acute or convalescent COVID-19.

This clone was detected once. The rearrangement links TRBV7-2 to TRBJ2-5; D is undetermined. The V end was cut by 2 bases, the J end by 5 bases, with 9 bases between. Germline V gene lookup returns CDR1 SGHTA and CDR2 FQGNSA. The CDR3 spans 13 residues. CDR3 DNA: TGTGCCAGCAGCTTAAGGCAAGCGGAGACCCAGTACTTC. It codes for CASSLRQAETQYF.

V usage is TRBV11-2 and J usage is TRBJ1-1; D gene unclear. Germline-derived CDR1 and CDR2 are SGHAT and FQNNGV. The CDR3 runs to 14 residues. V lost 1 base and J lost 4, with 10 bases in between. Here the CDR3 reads CASSLGWSGTEAFF. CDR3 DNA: TGTGCCAGCAGCTTAGGGTGGAGTGGCACTGAAGCTTTCTTT.

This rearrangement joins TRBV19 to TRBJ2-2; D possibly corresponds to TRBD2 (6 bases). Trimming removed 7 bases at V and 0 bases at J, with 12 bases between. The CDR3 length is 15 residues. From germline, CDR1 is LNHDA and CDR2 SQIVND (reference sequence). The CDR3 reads CASTGGDANTGELFF. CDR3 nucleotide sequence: TGTGCCAGTACGGGCGGGGACGCGAACACCGGGGAGCTGTTTTTT.

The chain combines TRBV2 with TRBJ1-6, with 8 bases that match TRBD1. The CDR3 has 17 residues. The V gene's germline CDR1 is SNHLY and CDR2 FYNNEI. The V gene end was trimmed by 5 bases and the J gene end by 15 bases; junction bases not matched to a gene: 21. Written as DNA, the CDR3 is TGTGCCAGCAGTCGAACCCGCCACCGGGACAGGCCCGAGCGCCTCCACTTT. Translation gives CASSRTRHRDRPERLHF. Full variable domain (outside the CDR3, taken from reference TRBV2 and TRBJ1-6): EPEVTQTPSHQVTQMGQEVILRCVPISNHLYFYWYRQILGQKVEFLVSFYNNEISEKSEIFDDQFSVERPDGSNFTLKIRSTKLEDSAMYFCASSRTRHRDRPERLHFGNGTRLTVT.

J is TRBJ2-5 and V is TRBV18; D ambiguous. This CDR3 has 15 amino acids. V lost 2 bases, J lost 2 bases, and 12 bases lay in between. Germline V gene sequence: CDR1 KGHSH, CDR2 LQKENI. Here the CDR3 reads CASSPIPLTQETQYF. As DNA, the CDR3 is TGTGCCAGCTCACCAATCCCACTGACACAAGAGACCCAGTACTTC. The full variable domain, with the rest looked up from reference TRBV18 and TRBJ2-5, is NAGVMQNPRHLVRRRGQEARLRCSPMKGHSHVYWYRQLPEEGLKFMVYLQKENIIDESGMPKERFSAEFPKEGPSILRIQQVVRGDSAAYFCASSPIPLTQETQYFGPGTRLLVL.

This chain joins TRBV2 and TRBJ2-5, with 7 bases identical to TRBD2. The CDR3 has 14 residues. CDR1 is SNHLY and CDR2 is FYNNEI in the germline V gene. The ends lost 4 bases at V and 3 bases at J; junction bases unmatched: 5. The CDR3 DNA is TGTGCCAGCAGTGCAGAGGCGGGAGAAGAGACCCAGTACTTC. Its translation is CASSAEAGEETQYF. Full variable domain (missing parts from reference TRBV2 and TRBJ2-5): EPEVTQTPSHQVTQMGQEVILRCVPISNHLYFYWYRQILGQKVEFLVSFYNNEISEKSEIFDDQFSVERPDGSNFTLKIRSTKLEDSAMYFCASSAEAGEETQYFGPGTRLLVL.

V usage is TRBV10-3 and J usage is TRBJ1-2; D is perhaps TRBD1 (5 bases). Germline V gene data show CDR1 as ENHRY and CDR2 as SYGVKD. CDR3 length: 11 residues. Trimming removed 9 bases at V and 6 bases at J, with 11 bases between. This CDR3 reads CAILGGHGYTF. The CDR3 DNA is TGTGCCATTTTGGGGGGACATGGCTACACCTTC.

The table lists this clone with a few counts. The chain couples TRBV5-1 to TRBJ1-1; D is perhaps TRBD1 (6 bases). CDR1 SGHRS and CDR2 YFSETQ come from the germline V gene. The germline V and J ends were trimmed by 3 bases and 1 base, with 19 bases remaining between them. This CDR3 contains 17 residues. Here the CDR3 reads CASSWAPLQGPNTEAFF. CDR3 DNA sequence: TGCGCCAGCAGCTGGGCGCCCTTACAGGGCCCGAACACTGAAGCTTTCTTT.

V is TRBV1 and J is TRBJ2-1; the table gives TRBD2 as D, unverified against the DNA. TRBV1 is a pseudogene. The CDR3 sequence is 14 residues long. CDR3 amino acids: CTRLLAGGYNEQFF. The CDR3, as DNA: TGCACCAGGCTACTAGCGGGAGGGTACAATGAGCAGTTCTTC.

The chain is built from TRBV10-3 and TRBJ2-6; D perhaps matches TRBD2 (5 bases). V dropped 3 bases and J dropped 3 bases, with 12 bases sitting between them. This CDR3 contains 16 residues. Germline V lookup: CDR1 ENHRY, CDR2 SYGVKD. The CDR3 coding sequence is TGTGCCATCAGTGAATCCGGAGGTTTTGGGGCCAACGTCCTGACTTTC. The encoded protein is CAISESGGFGANVLTF.

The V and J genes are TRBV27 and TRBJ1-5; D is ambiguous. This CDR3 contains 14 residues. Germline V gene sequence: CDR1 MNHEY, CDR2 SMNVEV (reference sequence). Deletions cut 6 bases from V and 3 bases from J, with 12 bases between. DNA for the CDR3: TGTGCCAGCAGATTCCTATCCCACAATCAGCCCCAGCATTTT. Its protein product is CASRFLSHNQPQHF.

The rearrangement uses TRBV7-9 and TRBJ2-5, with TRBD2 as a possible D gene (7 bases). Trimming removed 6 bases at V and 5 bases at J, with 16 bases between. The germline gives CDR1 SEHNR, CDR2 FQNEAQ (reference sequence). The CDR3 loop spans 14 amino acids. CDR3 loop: CASSSGRGSETQYF. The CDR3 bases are TGTGCCAGCAGTTCAGGGAGGGGGTCGGAGACCCAGTACTTC.

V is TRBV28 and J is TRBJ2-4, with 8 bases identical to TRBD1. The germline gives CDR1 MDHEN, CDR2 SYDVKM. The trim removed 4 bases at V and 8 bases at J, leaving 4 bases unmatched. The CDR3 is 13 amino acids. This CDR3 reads CASSSGGLDIQYF. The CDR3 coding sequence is TGTGCCAGCAGTTCAGGGGGCCTTGACATTCAGTACTTC.

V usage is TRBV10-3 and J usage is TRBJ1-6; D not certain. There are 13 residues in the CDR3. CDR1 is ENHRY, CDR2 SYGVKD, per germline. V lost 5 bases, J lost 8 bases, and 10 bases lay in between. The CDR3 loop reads CAISPGVDSPLHF. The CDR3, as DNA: TGTGCCATCAGTCCCGGGGTGGATTCACCCCTCCACTTT.

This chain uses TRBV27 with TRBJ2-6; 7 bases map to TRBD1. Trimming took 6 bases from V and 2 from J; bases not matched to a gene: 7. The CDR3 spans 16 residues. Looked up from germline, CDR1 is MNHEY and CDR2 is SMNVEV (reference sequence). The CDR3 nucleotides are TGTGCCAGCAGCCCCCCTACAGGGGCTGGGGCCAACGTCCTGACTTTC. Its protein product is CASSPPTGAGANVLTF.

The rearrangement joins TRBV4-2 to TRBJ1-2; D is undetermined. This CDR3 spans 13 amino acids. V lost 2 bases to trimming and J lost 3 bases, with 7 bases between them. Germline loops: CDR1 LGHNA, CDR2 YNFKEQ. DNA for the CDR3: TGTGCCAGCAGCCAACCAGGTGACTATGGCTACACCTTC. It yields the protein CASSQPGDYGYTF.

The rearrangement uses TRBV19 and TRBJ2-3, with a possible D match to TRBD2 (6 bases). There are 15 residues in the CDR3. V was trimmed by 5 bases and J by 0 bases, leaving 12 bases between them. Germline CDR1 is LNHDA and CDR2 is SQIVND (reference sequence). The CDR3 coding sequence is TGTGCCAGTAGTCTTCCGGGAGCTAGCACAGATACGCAGTATTTT. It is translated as CASSLPGASTDTQYF. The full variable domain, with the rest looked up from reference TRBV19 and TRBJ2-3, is DGGITQSPKYLFRKEGQNVTLSCEQNLNHDAMYWYRQDPGQGLRLIYYSQIVNDFQKGDIAEGYSVSREKKESFPLTVTSAQKNPTAFYLCASSLPGASTDTQYFGPGTRLTVL.

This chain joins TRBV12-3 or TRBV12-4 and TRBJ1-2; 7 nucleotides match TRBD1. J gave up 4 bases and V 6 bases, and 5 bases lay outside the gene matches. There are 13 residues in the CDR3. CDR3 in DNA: TGTGCCAGCAGGCCGGACAGGCTCTATGGCTACACCTTC. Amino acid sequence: CASRPDRLYGYTF.

CDR3 in DNA: TGTGCCAGCGAAAGGGCCTCCCAGGGTACCACTGAAGCTTTCTTT. Its translation: CASERASQGTTEAFF. The chain couples TRBV21-1 to TRBJ1-1; the table's D call TRBD1 went unverified against the DNA. TRBV21-1 is termed a pseudogene. The CDR3 has 15 amino acids.

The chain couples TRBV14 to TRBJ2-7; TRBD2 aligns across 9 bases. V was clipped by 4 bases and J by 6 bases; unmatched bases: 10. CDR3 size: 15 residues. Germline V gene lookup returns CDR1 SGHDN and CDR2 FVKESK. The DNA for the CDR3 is TGTGCCAGCAGCCCGGTAGCGGGAGTCTATGGCGAGCAGTACTTC. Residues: CASSPVAGVYGEQYF.

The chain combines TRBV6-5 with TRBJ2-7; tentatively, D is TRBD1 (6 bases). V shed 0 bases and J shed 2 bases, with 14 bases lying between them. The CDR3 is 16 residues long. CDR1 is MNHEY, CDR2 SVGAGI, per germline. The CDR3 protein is CASSYSRTEGTYEQYV. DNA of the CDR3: TGTGCCAGCAGTTACTCGAGGACAGAGGGAACCTACGAGCAGTACGTC.

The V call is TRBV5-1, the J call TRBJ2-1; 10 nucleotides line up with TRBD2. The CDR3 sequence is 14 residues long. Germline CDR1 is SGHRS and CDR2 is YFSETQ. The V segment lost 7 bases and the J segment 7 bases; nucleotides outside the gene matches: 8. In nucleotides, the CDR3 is TGCGCCAGCGAGGTGACTAGCGGGCTTAATGAGCAGTTCTTC. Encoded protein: CASEVTSGLNEQFF.

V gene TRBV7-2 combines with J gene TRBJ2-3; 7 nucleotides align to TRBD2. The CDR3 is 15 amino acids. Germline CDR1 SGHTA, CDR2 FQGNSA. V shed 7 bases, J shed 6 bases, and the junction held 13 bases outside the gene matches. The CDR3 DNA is TGTGCCAGCACCCTGGGCGGGAGAGGCATTGATACGCAGTATTTT. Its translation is CASTLGGRGIDTQYF. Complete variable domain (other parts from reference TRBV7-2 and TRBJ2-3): GAGVSQSPSNKVTEKGKDVELRCDPISGHTALYWYRQSLGQGLEFLIYFQGNSAPDKSGLPSDRFSAERTGGSVSTLTIQRTQQEDSAVYLCASTLGGRGIDTQYFGPGTRLTVL.

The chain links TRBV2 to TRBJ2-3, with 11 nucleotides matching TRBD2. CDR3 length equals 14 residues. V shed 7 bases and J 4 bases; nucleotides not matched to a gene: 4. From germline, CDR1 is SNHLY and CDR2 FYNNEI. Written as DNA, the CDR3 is TGTGCCAGCAACCAACTAGCGGGAGCAGATACGCAGTATTTT. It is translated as CASNQLAGADTQYF.

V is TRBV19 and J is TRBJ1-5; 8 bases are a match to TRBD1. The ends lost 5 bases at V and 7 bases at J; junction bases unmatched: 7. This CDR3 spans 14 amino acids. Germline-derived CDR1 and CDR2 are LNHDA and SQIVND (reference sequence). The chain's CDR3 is CASSRPGGGQPQHF. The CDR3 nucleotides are TGTGCCAGTAGTCGGCCAGGGGGCGGACAGCCCCAGCATTTT.

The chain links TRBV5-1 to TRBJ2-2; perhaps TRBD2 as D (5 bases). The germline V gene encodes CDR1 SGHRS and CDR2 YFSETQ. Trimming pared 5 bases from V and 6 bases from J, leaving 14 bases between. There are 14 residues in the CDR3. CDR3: CASRRGRTAGELFF. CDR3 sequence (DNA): TGCGCCAGCAGGAGAGGGCGGACGGCCGGGGAGCTGTTTTTT.

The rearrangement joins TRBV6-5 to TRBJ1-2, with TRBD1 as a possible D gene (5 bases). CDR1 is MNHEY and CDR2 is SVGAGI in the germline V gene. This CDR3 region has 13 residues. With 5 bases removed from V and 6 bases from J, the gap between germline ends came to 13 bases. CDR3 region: CASSRGEEDGYTF. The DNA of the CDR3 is TGTGCCAGCAGTCGAGGGGAGGAAGATGGCTACACCTTC.

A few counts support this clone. The CDR3 nucleotides are TGCGCCAGCAGCTTTATGGGCGGACTAACTGGTTCCCCTGAAGCTTTCTTT. Translated: CASSFMGGLTGSPEAFF. The V gene is TRBV5-1, the J gene TRBJ1-1; D is ambiguous. Looked up from germline, CDR1 is SGHRS and CDR2 is YFSETQ. The CDR3 contains 17 residues. Trimming left V 2 bases short and J 6 bases short, with 23 bases between.

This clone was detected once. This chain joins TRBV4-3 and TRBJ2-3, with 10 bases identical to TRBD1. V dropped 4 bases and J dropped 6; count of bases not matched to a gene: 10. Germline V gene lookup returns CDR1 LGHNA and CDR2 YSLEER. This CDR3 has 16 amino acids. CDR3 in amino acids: CASSRTPGQGFDTQYF. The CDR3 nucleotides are TGCGCCAGCAGCCGCACTCCGGGACAGGGGTTCGATACGCAGTATTTT.

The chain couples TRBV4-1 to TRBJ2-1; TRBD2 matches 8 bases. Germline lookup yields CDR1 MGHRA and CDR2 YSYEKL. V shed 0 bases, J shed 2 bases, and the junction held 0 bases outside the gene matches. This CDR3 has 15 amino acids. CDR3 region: CASSQELAAYNEQFF. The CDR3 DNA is TGCGCCAGCAGCCAAGAACTAGCGGCCTACAATGAGCAGTTCTTC.